A selection of T cell receptor beta chains follows, all from one sample in a study of beta chain features in type 1 diabetes. Libraries were prepared by immunoSEQ multiplex PCR; TCRdb keeps only in-frame clonotypes and omits some of them. The sample has around 200,000 clones; around an eighth are singletons. Material: central memory CD4+ T cells from blood. These receptors came from a woman aged 18-29 years in good health. CDR3s leave out the opening cysteine and the closing phenylalanine or tryptophan. D genes are given only for firm matches.

d_call v_call cdr3_aa
NA TRBV5-1 ASAPSGTQETQY
NA TRBV7-2 ASSQGRGSYEQY
NA TRBV30 AWSEGLSGNTIY
NA TRBV30 AWSVLAADTQY
NA TRBV11-2 ASSLVSGYEQY
TRBD1 TRBV2 ASRKDRVGNYGYT
TRBD1 TRBV6-5 ASTRTGTYNEQF
TRBD2 TRBV7-9 ASSSGLAGTDTQY
TRBD1 TRBV6-6 ASSPPGTVYEQY
TRBD2 TRBV30 AWRLAGLVRNEQF
NA TRBV4-2 ASSQAAGPKENEQF
NA TRBV14 ASSQIGVEQY
NA TRBV6-6 ASRRTGEAF
NA TRBV11-2 ASSRDLMNTEAF
NA TRBV19 ASSMAGTRTDTQY
TRBD1 TRBV27 ASSPPGTAMNTEAF
NA TRBV29-1 SVEAPGTYNEQF
NA TRBV7-3 ASSSASVGNTQY
NA TRBV6-5 ASSKTRGNEQY
TRBD1 TRBV7-6 ASRRQGNTEAF
TRBD2 TRBV9 ASSVGTSGKGTQY
TRBD2 TRBV30 AWSSGLAGRYEQY
NA TRBV7-2 ASSFPPAGRQF
NA TRBV6-6 ASSYESSYNEQF
NA TRBV7-2 ASSLFSADTGELF
NA TRBV28 ASSSRVGEQY
NA TRBV28 ASSLFSSGANVLT
NA TRBV6-6 ASSSGQLAYEQY
NA TRBV5-4 ASSYLGTPDTQY
NA TRBV5-1 ASVLGGGADTQY
NA TRBV20-1 SVKTVRGYT
NA TRBV4-2 ASSQDRLARETQY
NA TRBV27 ASSFYPPVSGELF
NA TRBV11-2 ASSLENGLLGYEQY
TRBD2 TRBV10-3 AISERGLAGEAKNIQY
TRBD1 TRBV5-1 ASSSLGGDSNTQY
TRBD1 TRBV28 ASSLRGTGPENEQF
TRBD2 TRBV19 ASSTQGLVAEQF
TRBD1 TRBV30 AGAPVTTGGFYNEQF
TRBD2 TRBV9 ASSRLLAGATSEQF
NA TRBV30 ASARKQTVTEAF
NA TRBV14 ASSHLRGATEAF
NA TRBV19 ASIDRGGTNEAF
TRBD2 TRBV7-2 ASSIAGAGETQY
NA TRBV14 ASSQDPGPKGNEQF
TRBD1 TRBV7-9 ASSGGQDNQPQH
NA TRBV6-6 ASSYSVNTEAF
NA TRBV6-5 ASSYLPGSPRNEQF